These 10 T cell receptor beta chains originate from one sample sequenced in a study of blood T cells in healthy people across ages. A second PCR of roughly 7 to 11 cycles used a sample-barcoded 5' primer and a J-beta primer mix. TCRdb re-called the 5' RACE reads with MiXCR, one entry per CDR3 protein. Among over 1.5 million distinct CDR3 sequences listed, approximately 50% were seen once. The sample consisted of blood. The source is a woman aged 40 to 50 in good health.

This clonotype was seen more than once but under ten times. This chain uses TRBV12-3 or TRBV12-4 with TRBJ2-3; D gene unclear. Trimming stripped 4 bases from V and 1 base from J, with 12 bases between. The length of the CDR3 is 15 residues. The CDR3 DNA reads TGTGCCAGCAGTTCCCCCATCGCCGGCACAGATACGCAGTATTTT. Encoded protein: CASSSPIAGTDTQYF.

In DNA form, the CDR3 reads TGTGCCAGTGGGGACAGGGGGGTAGAGACCCAGTACTTC. It is translated as CASGDRGVETQYF. The chain joins TRBV19 to TRBJ2-5; 11 nucleotides align to TRBD1. Germline V CDR1 and CDR2: LNHDA, SQIVND (reference sequence). The CDR3 extends over 13 amino acids. V was pared by 8 bases and J by 4 bases, with 3 bases of the junction left unmatched.

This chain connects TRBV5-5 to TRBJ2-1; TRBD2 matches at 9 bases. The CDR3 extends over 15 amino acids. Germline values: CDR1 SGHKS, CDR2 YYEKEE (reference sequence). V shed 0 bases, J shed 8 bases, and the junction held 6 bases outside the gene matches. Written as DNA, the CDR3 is TGTGCCAGCAGCTTGGCCGGGACTAGCCTTTATGAGCAGTTCTTC. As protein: CASSLAGTSLYEQFF.

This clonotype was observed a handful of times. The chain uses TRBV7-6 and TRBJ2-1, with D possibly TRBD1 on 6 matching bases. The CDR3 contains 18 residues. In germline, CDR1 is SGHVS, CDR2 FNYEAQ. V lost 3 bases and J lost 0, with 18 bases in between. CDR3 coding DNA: TGTGCCAGCAGCTTCCTCTTCCAGGGGCTGAGCTCCTACAATGAGCAGTTCTTC. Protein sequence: CASSFLFQGLSSYNEQFF.

This chain's CDR3 is CASSASGGTSPLHF. The CDR3, as DNA: TGTGCCAGCAGCGCCTCAGGGGGGACTTCACCCCTCCACTTT. V is TRBV9 and J is TRBJ1-6; 7 bases fit TRBD1. Germline values: CDR1 SGDLS, CDR2 YYNGEE. CDR3 length: 14 residues. Unmatched junction bases numbered 6, after V lost 3 bases and J lost 9 bases.

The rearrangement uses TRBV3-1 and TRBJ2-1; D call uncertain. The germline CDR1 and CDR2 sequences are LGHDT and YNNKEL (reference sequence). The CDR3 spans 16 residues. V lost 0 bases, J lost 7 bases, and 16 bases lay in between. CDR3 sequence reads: CASSQELRLAWNEQFF. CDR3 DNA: TGTGCCAGCAGCCAAGAATTGAGGCTTGCGTGGAATGAGCAGTTCTTC.

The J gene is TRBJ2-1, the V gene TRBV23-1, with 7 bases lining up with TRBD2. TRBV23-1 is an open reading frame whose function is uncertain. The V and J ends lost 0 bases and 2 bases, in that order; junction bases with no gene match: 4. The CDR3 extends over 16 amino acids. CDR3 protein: CASSQSQRGPYNEQFF. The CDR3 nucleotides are TGCGCCAGCAGTCAATCGCAGCGGGGACCCTACAATGAGCAGTTCTTC.

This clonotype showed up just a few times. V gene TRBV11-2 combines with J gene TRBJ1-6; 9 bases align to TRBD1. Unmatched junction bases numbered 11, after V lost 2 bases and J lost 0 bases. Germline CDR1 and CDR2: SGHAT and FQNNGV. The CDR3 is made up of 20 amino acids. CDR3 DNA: TGTGCCAGCAGCTTATCCCCGGGACAGGGACAAAGCTCCTATAATTCACCCCTCCACTTT. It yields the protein CASSLSPGQGQSSYNSPLHF.

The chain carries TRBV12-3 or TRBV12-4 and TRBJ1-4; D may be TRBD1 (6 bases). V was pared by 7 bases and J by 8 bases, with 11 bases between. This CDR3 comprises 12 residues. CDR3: CASKGGGEKLFF. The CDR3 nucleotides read TGTGCCAGCAAGGGGGGCGGAGAAAAACTGTTTTTT.

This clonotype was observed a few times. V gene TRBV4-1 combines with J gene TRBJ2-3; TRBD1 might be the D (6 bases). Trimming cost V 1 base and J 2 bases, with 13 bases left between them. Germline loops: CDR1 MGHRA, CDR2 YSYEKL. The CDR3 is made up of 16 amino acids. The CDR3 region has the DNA TGCGCCAGCAGCCAAGTGGGCAGGGGCTACACAGATACGCAGTATTTT. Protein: CASSQVGRGYTDTQYF.